The 19 T cell receptor beta chains given below trace back to one sample, sequenced in a study of cytomegalovirus exposure and HLA in healthy donors. A multiplex PCR was run with 60 Vbeta primers and 13 Jbeta primers. Assay used: immunoSEQ multiplex PCR; TCRdb lists only in-frame clones, some missing. This sample yields some 98,000 clones, of which roughly 81% are seen a single time; less than 1.5% belongs to the top ten. Sequencing input: PBMCs. The receptors stem from a man in his forties in good health and CMV-seronegative.

The gene calls are TRBV19 and TRBJ2-7; 12 bases agree with TRBD1. This CDR3 is 14 amino acids long. V lost 3 bases and J lost 7; bases outside the gene matches: 4. Per germline, CDR1 LNHDA and CDR2 SQIVND (reference sequence). CDR3 coding DNA: TGTGCCAGTAGTATCCGGGACAGGGGGCGTGAGCAGTACTTC. This codes for CASSIRDRGREQYF.

V and J are TRBV5-1 and TRBJ2-5; no reliable D call. V dropped 4 bases and J dropped 7 bases, with 14 bases sitting between them. There are 13 residues in the CDR3. Germline V lookup: CDR1 SGHRS, CDR2 YFSETQ. CDR3 bases: TGCGCCAGCAGCCGGGTTGGGTTTCGGACCCAGTACTTC. Its translation: CASSRVGFRTQYF.

The V and J genes are TRBV30 and TRBJ2-2; D ambiguous. The CDR3 is 13 residues long. V lost 3 bases, J lost 5 bases, and 10 bases lay in between. Per the germline V gene, CDR1 is GTSNPN and CDR2 is SVGIG (reference sequence). CDR3 DNA: TGTGCCTGGAGCAATACAGATACCGGGGAGCTGTTTTTT. Its protein is CAWSNTDTGELFF.

The V and J genes are TRBV7-2 and TRBJ1-1, with no clear D. Germline CDR1 and CDR2: SGHTA and FQGNSA. This CDR3 comprises 13 residues. Trimming removed 5 bases from V and 10 bases from J, with 17 bases in between. In DNA form, the CDR3 reads TGTGCCAGCAGCCTAATGAGGAGGGAGAGAGCTTTCTTT. Amino acids: CASSLMRRERAFF.

This clone appeared once. The rearrangement links TRBV27 to TRBJ1-2, with D possibly TRBD1 on 6 matching bases. The CDR3 consists of 13 residues. Trimming stripped 3 bases from V and 3 bases from J, with 8 bases between. CDR1 MNHEY and CDR2 SMNVEV come from the germline V gene (reference sequence). The CDR3 DNA follows: TGTGCCAGCAGTTTCAACAGGGACTATGGCTACACCTTC. Encoded protein: CASSFNRDYGYTF.

This clone showed up just a few times. The chain couples TRBV4-3 to TRBJ1-5, with D possibly TRBD1 on 5 matching bases. The V gene's germline CDR1 is LGHNA and CDR2 YSLEER. Between the trimmed V and J ends, which lost 0 bases and 10 bases, there was a span of 16 bases. The CDR3 has 15 residues. CDR3 DNA: TGCGCCAGCAGCCAAGAATGGCAGGTTCAGGGTCCCCAGCATTTT. This translates into CASSQEWQVQGPQHF.

The chain couples TRBV28 to TRBJ1-1, with TRBD1 identical over 7 bases. The CDR3 has 13 residues. V lost 5 bases and J lost 3; bases outside the gene matches: 3. Germline V lookup: CDR1 MDHEN, CDR2 SYDVKM. The CDR3 nucleotides read TGTGCCAGCAGTCGGGACAGTTACACTGAAGCTTTCTTT. The encoded protein is CASSRDSYTEAFF.

The chain combines TRBV10-3 with TRBJ2-7, with 8 bases matching TRBD1. The trim removed 10 bases at V and 2 bases at J, leaving 7 bases unmatched. The germline V gene encodes CDR1 ENHRY and CDR2 SYGVKD. The CDR3 loop spans 13 amino acids. CDR3 in amino acids: CATTGTGTYEQYF. The CDR3 DNA reads as TGTGCCACTACCGGGACAGGAACCTACGAGCAGTACTTC.

The V and J genes are TRBV5-1 and TRBJ1-3; weak D call: TRBD1 (5 bases). This CDR3 is built from 16 residues. In germline, CDR1 is SGHRS, CDR2 YFSETQ. V gave up 1 base and J gave up 2 bases, with 13 bases separating them. CDR3 sequence (DNA): TGCGCCAGCAGCTTGTCGTCGGGGGACCCTGGAAACACCATATATTTT. Translated: CASSLSSGDPGNTIYF.

The chain is built from TRBV27 and TRBJ1-2; 8 bases line up with TRBD1. The CDR3 sequence is 14 residues long. The germline V gene encodes CDR1 MNHEY and CDR2 SMNVEV (reference sequence). V was clipped by 4 bases and J by 4 bases; unmatched bases: 5. The CDR3, as DNA: TGTGCCAGCAGTTCGGGACAGGAGACCTATGGCTACACCTTC. It is translated as CASSSGQETYGYTF.

This clone was seen a single time. The chain carries TRBV6-1 and TRBJ2-1; maybe TRBD1 (6 bases). Trimming removed 4 bases from V and 2 bases from J, with 9 bases in between. This CDR3 is built from 14 residues. Per the germline V gene, CDR1 is MNHNS and CDR2 is SASEGT. The CDR3 region has the DNA TGTGCCAGCAGTGGGACAGCTCCCTACAATGAGCAGTTCTTC. It translates to CASSGTAPYNEQFF.

The V call is TRBV10-3, the J call TRBJ1-2, with 7 bases lining up with TRBD1. This CDR3 has 14 amino acids. The V segment lost 2 bases and the J segment 8 bases; nucleotides outside the gene matches: 8. Germline V lookup: CDR1 ENHRY, CDR2 SYGVKD. The CDR3 loop is CAISERRDSGGYTF. CDR3 DNA sequence: TGTGCCATCAGTGAGCGTAGGGACAGTGGGGGCTACACCTTC.

This clone came up a few times. The J gene is TRBJ2-4, the V gene TRBV2, with TRBD1 matching over 7 bases. Germline CDR1 and CDR2: SNHLY and FYNNEI. Trimming at V came to 10 bases and at J to 3 bases, leaving 6 bases not matched to a gene. The CDR3 runs 13 residues. The CDR3: CATADRNKNIQYF. The CDR3 nucleotides are TGTGCCACCGCGGACAGGAACAAAAACATTCAGTACTTC.

The chain links TRBV7-2 to TRBJ2-7, with D possibly being TRBD1 (6 bases). This CDR3 is built from 14 residues. The germline V gene encodes CDR1 SGHTA and CDR2 FQGNSA. Trimming removed 5 bases from V and 0 bases from J, with 11 bases in between. The CDR3 sequence: CASSAMDSSYEQYF. CDR3 DNA sequence: TGTGCCAGCAGCGCAATGGACAGCTCCTACGAGCAGTACTTC.

V is TRBV7-9 and J is TRBJ2-7; TRBD2 is a possible D gene (6 bases). Germline CDR1 reads SEHNR; CDR2 reads FQNEAQ (reference sequence). This CDR3 region has 15 residues. V shed 5 bases and J shed 2 bases, with 16 bases lying between them. Here the CDR3 reads CASSILAVGTYEQYF. For the CDR3, the DNA is TGTGCCAGCAGCATCTTAGCGGTTGGTACCTACGAGCAGTACTTC.

This rearrangement joins TRBV9 to TRBJ1-3; D is unresolved. The CDR3 is 10 residues long. From germline, CDR1 is SGDLS and CDR2 YYNGEE. The CDR3 DNA sequence: TGTGCGAGCTCTGGAAACACCATATATTTT. Translating gives CASSGNTIYF.

V gene TRBV18 combines with J gene TRBJ2-4; D might be TRBD2 (5 bases). This CDR3 is built from 16 residues. The germline V and J ends were trimmed by 6 bases and 8 bases, with 23 bases remaining between them. CDR1 is KGHSH, CDR2 LQKENI, per germline. The CDR3 protein is CASSPTSRRRVDIQYF. The CDR3 nucleotides are TGTGCCAGCTCTCCTACCTCCAGACGGCGGGTAGACATTCAGTACTTC.

With regard to this clone: One junction end disagrees with the germline gene, perhaps due to a read error. For the CDR3, the DNA is TGTTCCAGCAGCTTAGGACGTCAGGGAGGGACCCAGTACTTC. This codes for CSSSLGRQGGTQYF. The chain carries TRBV7-9 and TRBJ2-5; a weak D match, TRBD2 (6 bases). From germline, CDR1 is SEHNR and CDR2 FQNEAQ (reference sequence). The CDR3 runs to 14 residues.

The chain links TRBV7-2 to TRBJ1-1, with D hard to call. CDR1 and CDR2 from the germline V gene are SGHTA and FQGNSA. Trimming stripped 6 bases from V and 7 bases from J, with 12 bases between. This CDR3 region has 12 residues. The CDR3 bases are TGTGCCAGCAGTACAACGTACCGTGAAGCTTTCTTT. Its protein is CASSTTYREAFF.